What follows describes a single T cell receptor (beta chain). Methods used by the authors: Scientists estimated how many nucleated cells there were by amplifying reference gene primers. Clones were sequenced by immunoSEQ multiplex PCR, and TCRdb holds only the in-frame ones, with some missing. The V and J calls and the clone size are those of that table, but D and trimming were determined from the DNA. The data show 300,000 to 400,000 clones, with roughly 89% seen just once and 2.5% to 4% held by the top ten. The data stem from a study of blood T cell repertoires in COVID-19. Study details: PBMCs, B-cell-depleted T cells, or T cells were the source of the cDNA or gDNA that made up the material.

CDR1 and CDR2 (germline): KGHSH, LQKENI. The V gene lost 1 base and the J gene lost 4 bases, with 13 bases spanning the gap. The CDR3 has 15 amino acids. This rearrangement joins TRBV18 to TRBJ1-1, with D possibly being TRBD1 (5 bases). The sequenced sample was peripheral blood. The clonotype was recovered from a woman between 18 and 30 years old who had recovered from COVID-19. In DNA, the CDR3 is TGTGCCAGCTCACCACGAGACAGCCCGAGCACTGAAGCTTTCTTT. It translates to CASSPRDSPSTEAFF.